This T cell receptor beta chain was identified during a study of cytomegalovirus exposure and HLA in healthy donors. General study results and limits: It was 150 to 200 TCR beta chains that were listed as cytomegalovirus-associated.

As concerns this clone: The antigen is unknown.

The CDR3 has 15 residues. V was pared by 3 bases and J by 2 bases, with 11 bases between. Germline values: CDR1 LNHNV, CDR2 YYDKDF (reference sequence). It was with 60 Vbeta and 13 Jbeta primers that the PCR ran. Assay: immunoSEQ multiplex PCR; the TCRdb copy retains only in-frame clones and omits some. The repertoire consists of about 160,000 clones, with 75% to 90% occurring once and the leading ten covering roughly 2%. V usage is TRBV15 and J usage is TRBJ2-4, with a weak D call TRBD1 (6 bases). This receptor was taken from a human donor in good health. The sequenced sample consisted of PBMCs. CDR3 DNA sequence: TGTGCCACCAGCAGCTGGGACACCCCCAAAAACATTCAGTACTTC. It translates to CATSSWDTPKNIQYF.